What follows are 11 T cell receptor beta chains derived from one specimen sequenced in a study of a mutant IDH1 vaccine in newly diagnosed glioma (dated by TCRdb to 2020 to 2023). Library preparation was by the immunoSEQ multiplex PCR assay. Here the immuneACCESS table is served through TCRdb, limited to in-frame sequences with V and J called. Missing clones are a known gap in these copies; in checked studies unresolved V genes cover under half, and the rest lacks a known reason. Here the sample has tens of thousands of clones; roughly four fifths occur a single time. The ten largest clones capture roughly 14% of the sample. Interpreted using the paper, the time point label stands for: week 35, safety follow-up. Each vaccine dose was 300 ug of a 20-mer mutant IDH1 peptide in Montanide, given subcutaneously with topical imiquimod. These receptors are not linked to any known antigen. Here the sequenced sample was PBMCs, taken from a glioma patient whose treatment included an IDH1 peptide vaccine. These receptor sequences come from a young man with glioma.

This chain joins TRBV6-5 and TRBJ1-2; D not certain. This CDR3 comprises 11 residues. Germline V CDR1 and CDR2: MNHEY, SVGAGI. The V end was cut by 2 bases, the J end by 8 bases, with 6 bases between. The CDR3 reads CASSYGEGYTF. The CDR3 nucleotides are TGTGCCAGCAGTTACGGGGAGGGCTACACCTTC.

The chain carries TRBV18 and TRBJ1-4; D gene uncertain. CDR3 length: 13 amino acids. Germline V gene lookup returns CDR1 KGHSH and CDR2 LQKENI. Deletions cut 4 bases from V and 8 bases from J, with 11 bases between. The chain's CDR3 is CASSREVEEKLFF. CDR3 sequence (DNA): TGTGCCAGCTCACGCGAGGTGGAAGAAAAACTGTTTTTT.

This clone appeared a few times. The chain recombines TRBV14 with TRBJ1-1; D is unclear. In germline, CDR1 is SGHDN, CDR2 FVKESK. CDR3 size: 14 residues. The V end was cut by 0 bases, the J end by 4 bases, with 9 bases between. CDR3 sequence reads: CASSQDPVATEAFF. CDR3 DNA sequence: TGTGCCAGCAGCCAAGATCCGGTAGCCACTGAAGCTTTCTTT.

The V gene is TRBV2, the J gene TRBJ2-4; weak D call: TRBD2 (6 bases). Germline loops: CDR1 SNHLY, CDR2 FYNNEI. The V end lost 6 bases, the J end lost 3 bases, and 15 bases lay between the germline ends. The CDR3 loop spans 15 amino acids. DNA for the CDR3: TGTGCCAGCAGCCGTGGGGAGGATAACAAAAACATTCAGTACTTC. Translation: CASSRGEDNKNIQYF.

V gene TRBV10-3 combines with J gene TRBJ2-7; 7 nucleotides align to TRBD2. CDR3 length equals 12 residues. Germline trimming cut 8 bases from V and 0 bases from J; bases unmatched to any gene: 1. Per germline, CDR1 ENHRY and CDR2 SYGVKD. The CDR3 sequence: CAIQRDSYEQYF. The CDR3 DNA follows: TGTGCCATCCAGCGGGACTCCTACGAGCAGTACTTC.

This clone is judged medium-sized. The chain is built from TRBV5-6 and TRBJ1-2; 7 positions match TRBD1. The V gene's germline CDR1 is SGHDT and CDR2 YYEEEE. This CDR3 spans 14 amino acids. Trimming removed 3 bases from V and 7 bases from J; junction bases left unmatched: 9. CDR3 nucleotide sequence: TGTGCCAGCAGCTCTCCGGACAGGTTCGGTGGCTACACCTTC. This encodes CASSSPDRFGGYTF.

Here the CDR3 reads CASSYWASVGGTQYF. The CDR3 coding sequence is TGTGCCAGCAGTTATTGGGCTAGCGTGGGGGGGACCCAGTACTTC. The V and J genes are TRBV6-5 and TRBJ2-5, with D possibly matching TRBD2 (6 bases). The ends were cut back, 3 bases at V and 7 bases at J, with 18 bases in the middle. The CDR3 totals 15 residues. Germline loops: CDR1 MNHEY, CDR2 SVGAGI.

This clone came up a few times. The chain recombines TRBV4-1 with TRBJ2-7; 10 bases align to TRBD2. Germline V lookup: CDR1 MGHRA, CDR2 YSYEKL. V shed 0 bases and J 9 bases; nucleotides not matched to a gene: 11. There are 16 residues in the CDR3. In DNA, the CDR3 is TGCGCCAGCAGCCAAGAAGACAGAGCGGGAGGGCAGGGGCAGTACTTC. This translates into CASSQEDRAGGQGQYF.

This CDR3 is CASSLYQGARYNEQFF. DNA for the CDR3: TGTGCCAGCAGTTTATATCAGGGGGCCCGTTACAATGAGCAGTTCTTC. The chain links TRBV27 to TRBJ2-1; TRBD1 matches 8 bases. This CDR3 contains 16 residues. Germline-derived CDR1 and CDR2 are MNHEY and SMNVEV (reference sequence). Losses at the gene ends were 1 base for V and 4 bases for J; bases not matched to a gene: 6.

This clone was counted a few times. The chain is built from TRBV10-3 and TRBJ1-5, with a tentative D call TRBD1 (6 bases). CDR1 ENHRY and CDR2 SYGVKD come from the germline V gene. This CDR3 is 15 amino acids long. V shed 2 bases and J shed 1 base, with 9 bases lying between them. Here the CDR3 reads CAISEGGTSNQPQHF. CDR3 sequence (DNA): TGTGCCATCAGTGAGGGGGGGACAAGCAATCAGCCCCAGCATTTT.

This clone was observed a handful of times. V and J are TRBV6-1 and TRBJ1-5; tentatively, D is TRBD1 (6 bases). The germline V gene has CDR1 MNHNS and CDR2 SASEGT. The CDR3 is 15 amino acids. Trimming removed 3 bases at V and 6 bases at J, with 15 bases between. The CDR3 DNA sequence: TGTGCCAGCAGTGAGGCAGGGGTAATTTCTCAGCCCCAGCATTTT. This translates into CASSEAGVISQPQHF.